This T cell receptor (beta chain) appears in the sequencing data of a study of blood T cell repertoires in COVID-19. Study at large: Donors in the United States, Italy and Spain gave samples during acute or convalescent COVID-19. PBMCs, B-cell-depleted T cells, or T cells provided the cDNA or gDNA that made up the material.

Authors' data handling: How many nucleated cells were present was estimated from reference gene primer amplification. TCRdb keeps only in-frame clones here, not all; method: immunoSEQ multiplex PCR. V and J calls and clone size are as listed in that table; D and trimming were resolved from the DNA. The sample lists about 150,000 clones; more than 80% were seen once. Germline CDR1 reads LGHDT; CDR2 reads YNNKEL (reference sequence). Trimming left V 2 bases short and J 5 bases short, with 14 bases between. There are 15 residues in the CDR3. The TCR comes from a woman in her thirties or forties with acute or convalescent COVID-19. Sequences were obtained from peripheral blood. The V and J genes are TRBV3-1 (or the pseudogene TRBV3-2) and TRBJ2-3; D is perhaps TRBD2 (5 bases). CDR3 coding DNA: TGTGCCAGCAGCCAACAGCTAGCAGCCGGAGATACGCAGTATTTT. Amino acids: CASSQQLAAGDTQYF.